The 3 T cell receptor beta chains reported below all come from one sample, sequenced in a study of blood T cell repertoires in COVID-19. TCRdb keeps only in-frame clones here, not all; method: immunoSEQ multiplex PCR. The sample shows roughly 410,000 clones, more than 80% of them seen only once. The specimen was peripheral blood. These receptors were taken from a man aged 35 to 55 with acute or convalescent COVID-19.

The V gene is TRBV3-1 (or the pseudogene TRBV3-2), the J gene TRBJ2-2; TRBD2 agrees at 10 bases. The J segment lost 6 bases and the V segment lost 3 bases, leaving 7 bases of the junction unmatched. The CDR3 has 16 amino acids. Germline CDR1 LGHDT, CDR2 YNNKEL (reference sequence). The CDR3 DNA is TGTGCCAGCAGCCATTCAAGACTAGCGGGTCCCGGGGAGCTGTTTTTT. This gives the protein CASSHSRLAGPGELFF.

This chain links TRBV11-2 with TRBJ2-5, with D perhaps TRBD1 (5 bases). V gave up 1 base and J gave up 3 bases, with 15 bases separating them. The CDR3 has 16 amino acids. Germline V gene lookup returns CDR1 SGHAT and CDR2 FQNNGV. The CDR3 DNA is TGTGCCAGCAGCTTAGTTAGGCCATCAGGGAAAGAGACCCAGTACTTC. This encodes CASSLVRPSGKETQYF. Filled out from reference TRBV11-2 and TRBJ2-5, the complete variable domain reads EAGVAQSPRYKIIEKRQSVAFWCNPISGHATLYWYQQILGQGPKLLIQFQNNGVVDDSQLPKDRFSAERLKGVDSTLKIQPAKLEDSAVYLCASSLVRPSGKETQYFGPGTRLLVL.

The chain has TRBV7-2 and TRBJ2-7; 7 positions agree with TRBD2. The length of the CDR3 is 15 residues. V was clipped by 11 bases and J by 5 bases; unmatched bases: 18. CDR1 is SGHTA, CDR2 FQGNSA, per germline. CDR3 nucleotide sequence: TGTGCCGTAGCAAAGCCGGGACTAAGAGCCCACGAGCAGTACTTC. It codes for CAVAKPGLRAHEQYF.